These 21 T cell receptor beta chains share one sample of origin, sequenced in a study of blood T cells in healthy people across ages. Through a sample-barcoded 5' primer and a J-beta primer mix, a second PCR was run for roughly 6 to 11 cycles. TCRdb independently ran MiXCR on the 5' RACE reads; one entry per CDR3 protein. Of about a million distinct CDR3 sequences in the sample, about 44% were seen once. Sequencing input: blood. Receptor source: a man in his thirties or forties in good health.

The V and J genes are TRBV20-1 and TRBJ1-1; D unclear. Germline assignment: CDR1 DFQATT and CDR2 SNEGSKA (reference sequence). Trimming left V 2 bases short and J 1 base short, with 17 bases between. The CDR3 contains 16 residues. CDR3 amino acids: CSARKTARIANTEAFF. In nucleotides, the CDR3 is TGCAGTGCTAGAAAAACTGCCCGTATAGCGAACACTGAAGCTTTCTTT.

The chain has TRBV11-1 and TRBJ2-1; TRBD1 or TRBD2 may be the D gene (5 bases each). The J call is uncertain, as TRBJ2-7 better fits the DNA end. This CDR3 contains 16 residues. Germline lookup yields CDR1 SGHAT and CDR2 FQDESV (reference sequence). The CDR3 region is CASSLGGVSSYNEQYF. The CDR3 region has the DNA TGTGCCAGCAGCTTAGGAGGGGTGAGCTCCTACAATGAGCAGTACTTC.

The table lists this clonotype with a few counts. The chain couples TRBV24-1 to TRBJ1-2; no clear D gene. The V and J ends lost 5 bases and 8 bases respectively, with 11 bases between them. The CDR3 has 12 residues. Germline-derived CDR1 and CDR2 are KGHDR and SFDVKD. CDR3 coding DNA: TGTGCCACCAGTGGGGTGAATTGGGGCTACACCTTC. As protein: CATSGVNWGYTF.

Only a few counts were recorded for this clonotype. The rearrangement uses TRBV6-5 and TRBJ2-5; D may be TRBD1 or TRBD2 (5 bases each). The germline V gene has CDR1 MNHEY and CDR2 SVGAGI. The CDR3 length is 15 residues. The V gene lost 0 bases and the J gene lost 4 bases, with 12 bases spanning the gap. This chain's CDR3 is CASSYSTTTVETQYF. CDR3 DNA: TGTGCCAGCAGTTACTCGACTACGACAGTAGAGACCCAGTACTTC.

The J gene is TRBJ2-5, the V gene TRBV12-3 or TRBV12-4; 7 bases fit TRBD1. The CDR3 contains 12 residues. J was trimmed by 5 bases and V by 6 bases; bases with no gene match: 3. The CDR3 protein is CASRTGLETQYF. The CDR3 DNA follows: TGTGCCAGCAGGACAGGGCTGGAGACCCAGTACTTC.

This clonotype has just a few counts. This chain uses TRBV28 with TRBJ2-5; D assignment may be TRBD1 or TRBD2 (5 bases each). The CDR3 is 15 residues long. V lost 5 bases, J lost 5 bases, and 18 bases lay in between. The germline V gene has CDR1 MDHEN and CDR2 SYDVKM. CDR3 sequence: CASSHPSAGSETQYF. CDR3 sequence (DNA): TGTGCCAGCAGTCACCCCTCGGCAGGGAGCGAGACCCAGTACTTC.

The V and J genes are TRBV28 and TRBJ2-1, with 8 positions matching TRBD2. CDR1 and CDR2 from the germline V gene are MDHEN and SYDVKM. CDR3 length: 16 residues. V shed 4 bases, J shed 3 bases, and the junction held 8 bases outside the gene matches. Written as DNA, the CDR3 is TGTGCCAGCAGTTCTCCTCGACTAGCGATCTACAATGAGCAGTTCTTC. This gives the protein CASSSPRLAIYNEQFF.

The CDR3 DNA sequence: TGTGCCAGCAGTGAAAAGGTAGCGGGGTACAATGAGCAGTTCTTC. It is translated as CASSEKVAGYNEQFF. V and J are TRBV2 and TRBJ2-1, with 8 bases lining up with TRBD2. Trimming cost V 2 bases and J 4 bases; bases outside gene matches: 4. The germline V gene encodes CDR1 SNHLY and CDR2 FYNNEI. The CDR3 sequence is 15 residues long.

The CDR3 DNA is TGCAGTGCTAGATCCACCTGGACGTCGGATCCTTTATATAGAAGCAATCAGCCCCAGCATTTT. Translation: CSARSTWTSDPLYRSNQPQHF. The chain is built from TRBV20-1 and TRBJ1-5; D unresolved. This CDR3 has 21 amino acids. V was shortened by 2 bases and J by 1 base, with 30 bases between the two germline ends. In germline, CDR1 is DFQATT, CDR2 SNEGSKA (reference sequence).

The chain joins TRBV6-2 or TRBV6-3 to TRBJ2-5, with D unresolved. Deletions cut 0 bases from V and 2 bases from J, with 7 bases between. Germline-derived CDR1 and CDR2 are MNHEY and SVGEGT. The CDR3 is 14 amino acids. CDR3: CASSYSTQQETQYF. The CDR3, as DNA: TGTGCCAGCAGTTACTCGACTCAGCAAGAGACCCAGTACTTC.

The chain uses TRBV28 and TRBJ2-3; a possible D gene is TRBD2 (5 bases). Germline CDR1 and CDR2: MDHEN and SYDVKM. The CDR3 runs to 16 residues. The V end lost 6 bases, the J end lost 2 bases, and 18 bases lay between the germline ends. CDR3 coding DNA: TGTGCCAGCAGCTCCGGCGGAGGTGGCGACACAGATACGCAGTATTTT. Encoded protein: CASSSGGGGDTDTQYF.

The J gene is TRBJ1-1, the V gene TRBV4-2, with D tentatively TRBD1 (5 bases). Germline CDR1 reads LGHNA; CDR2 reads YNFKEQ. CDR3 size: 18 residues. With 4 bases removed from V and 1 base from J, the gap between germline ends came to 22 bases. The CDR3 spells CASSRSFQGTSGNTEAFF. CDR3 nucleotide sequence: TGTGCCAGCAGCCGGTCTTTCCAGGGCACGTCGGGGAACACTGAAGCTTTCTTT.

Here the CDR3 DNA reads TGTGCCAGCAGTTTATCTGGGGGGTCGGGATACGAGCAGTACTTC. Amino acids: CASSLSGGSGYEQYF. The chain couples TRBV27 to TRBJ2-1; maybe TRBD2 (6 bases). The assigned J gene may be wrong: the sequence end matches TRBJ2-7 better. This CDR3 spans 15 amino acids. Looked up from germline, CDR1 is MNHEY and CDR2 is SMNVEV (reference sequence).

The V and J genes are TRBV13 and TRBJ2-1; unclear D gene. The CDR3 runs 15 residues. With 4 bases removed from V and 0 bases from J, the gap between germline ends came to 10 bases. Per the germline V gene, CDR1 is PRHDT and CDR2 is FYEKMQ (reference sequence). CDR3 residues: CASSSLLTSYNEQFF. The CDR3 DNA follows: TGTGCCAGCAGCTCCTTGCTCACCTCCTACAATGAGCAGTTCTTC.

At least ten counts were recorded for this clonotype. J is TRBJ1-2 and V is TRBV30; no clear D gene. The CDR3 runs to 13 residues. The V end lost 0 bases, the J end lost 0 bases, and 5 bases lay between the germline ends. CDR1 is GTSNPN, CDR2 SVGIG, per germline (reference sequence). Written as DNA, the CDR3 is TGTGCCTGGAGTGTCGAGGCTAACTATGGCTACACCTTC. Protein: CAWSVEANYGYTF.

A word on this clonotype: One base away lies a much larger clone, so this may be a sequencing read error. The chain uses TRBV6-2 or TRBV6-3 and TRBJ2-7, with 8 bases aligning to TRBD1. The J call may be in error: the DNA end matches TRBJ2-4 better. CDR1 and CDR2 (germline): MNHEY, SVGEGT. The CDR3 is 14 residues long. CDR3 loop: CASSDCGQGGIQYF. The DNA of the CDR3 is TGTGCCAGCAGTGACTGCGGACAGGGTGGCATTCAGTACTTC.

This clonotype has more than one count but fewer than ten. The gene calls are TRBV28 and TRBJ1-6; TRBD1 matches 9 bases. Germline trimming cut 6 bases from V and 6 bases from J; bases unmatched to any gene: 9. This CDR3 has 16 amino acids. In germline, CDR1 is MDHEN, CDR2 SYDVKM. Here the CDR3 reads CASSSAGDRVNSPLHF. CDR3 nucleotides: TGTGCCAGCAGCTCAGCCGGGGACAGGGTTAATTCACCCCTCCACTTT.

This clonotype was seen a few times. This chain links TRBV2 with TRBJ2-3, with no clear D. The CDR3 totals 14 residues. Germline V gives CDR1 SNHLY, CDR2 FYNNEI. The V end was cut by 5 bases, the J end by 6 bases, with 15 bases between. The CDR3 coding sequence is TGTGCCAGCAGTCCAATCCTGATCGGGGATACGCAGTATTTT. Translating gives CASSPILIGDTQYF.

Only a few counts were recorded for this clonotype. V is TRBV27 and J is TRBJ2-1; D may match TRBD1 or TRBD2 (5 bases each). The V gene lost 2 bases and the J gene lost 8 bases, with 10 bases spanning the gap. Germline CDR1 and CDR2: MNHEY and SMNVEV (reference sequence). The CDR3 length is 13 residues. CDR3 DNA: TGTGCCAGCAGTTTAGATGGGACCCATGAGCAGTTCTTC. This encodes CASSLDGTHEQFF.

This clonotype appeared a single time. This may be a read error, as it is one base from a much larger clone. This chain connects TRBV2 to TRBJ1-6; TRBD1 matches 8 bases. There are 16 residues in the CDR3. Per germline, CDR1 SNHLY and CDR2 FYNNEI. The CDR3: CASSETRQGRSSPPHF. In DNA, the CDR3 is TGTGCCAGCAGTGAGACCCGACAGGGGAGGAGTTCACCCCCCCACTTT.

This CDR3 reads CASSLLLSQPGRETQYF. The CDR3, as DNA: TGTGCCAGCAGCTTACTCTTATCACAGCCTGGGAGGGAGACCCAGTACTTC. This sequence joins TRBV11-2 and TRBJ2-7, with D tentatively TRBD2 (6 bases). The closer fit of TRBJ2-5 to the DNA end suggests the J call may be wrong. Germline V gives CDR1 SGHAT, CDR2 FQNNGV. This CDR3 contains 17 residues.